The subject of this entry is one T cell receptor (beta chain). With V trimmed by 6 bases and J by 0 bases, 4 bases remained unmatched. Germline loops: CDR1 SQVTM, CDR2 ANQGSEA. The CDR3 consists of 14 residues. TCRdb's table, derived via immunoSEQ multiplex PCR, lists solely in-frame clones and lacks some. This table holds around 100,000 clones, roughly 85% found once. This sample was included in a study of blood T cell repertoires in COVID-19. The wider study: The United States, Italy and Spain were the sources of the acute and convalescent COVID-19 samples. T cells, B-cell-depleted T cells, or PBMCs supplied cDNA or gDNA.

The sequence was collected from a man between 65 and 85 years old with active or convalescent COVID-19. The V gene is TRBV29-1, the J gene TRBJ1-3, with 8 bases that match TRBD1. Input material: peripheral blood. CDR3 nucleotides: TGCAGCGTCCATACAGGGGGCTCTGGAAACACCATATATTTT. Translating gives CSVHTGGSGNTIYF.